This T cell receptor (beta chain) comes out of a study of identical twins. Study-wide points: Models underestimated out-of-frame TCR alpha sharing in monozygotic twins.

Germline trimming cut 4 bases from V and 1 base from J; bases unmatched to any gene: 9. Germline assignment: CDR1 SGHRS and CDR2 YFSETQ. This CDR3 has 17 residues. A template switching step contributed a universal primer site, while unique molecular identifiers were present in the cDNA. TCRdb re-derived calls from the 5' RACE reads in MiXCR, one entry per CDR3 protein. The data show 1.5 million or so distinct CDR3 sequences, with roughly 35% seen just once and less than 0.35% held by the top ten. This clonotype was found a few times. Its target is unknown. The clonotype comes from a newborn girl in good health. V is TRBV5-1 and J is TRBJ2-3; 10 bases fit TRBD2. Sequencing input: cord blood. The CDR3 loop is CASSLVLAGARTDTQYF. CDR3 DNA sequence: TGCGCCAGCAGCCTAGTGCTAGCGGGAGCACGCACAGATACGCAGTATTTT.